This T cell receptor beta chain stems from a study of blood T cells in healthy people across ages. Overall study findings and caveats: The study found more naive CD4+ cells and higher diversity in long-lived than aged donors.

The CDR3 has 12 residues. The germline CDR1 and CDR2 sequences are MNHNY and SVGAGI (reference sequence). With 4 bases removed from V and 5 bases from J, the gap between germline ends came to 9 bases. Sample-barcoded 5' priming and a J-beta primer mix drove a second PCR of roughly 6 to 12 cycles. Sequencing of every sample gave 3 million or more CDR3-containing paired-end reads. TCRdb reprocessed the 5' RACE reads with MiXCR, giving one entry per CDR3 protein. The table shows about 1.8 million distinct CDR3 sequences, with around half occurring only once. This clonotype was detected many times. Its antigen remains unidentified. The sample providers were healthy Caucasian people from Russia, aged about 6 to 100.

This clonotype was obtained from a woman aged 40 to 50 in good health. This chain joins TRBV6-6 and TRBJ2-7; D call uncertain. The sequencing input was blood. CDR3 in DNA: TGTGCCAGCAGTTCGCCTCCTAACGAGCAGTACTTC. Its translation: CASSSPPNEQYF.